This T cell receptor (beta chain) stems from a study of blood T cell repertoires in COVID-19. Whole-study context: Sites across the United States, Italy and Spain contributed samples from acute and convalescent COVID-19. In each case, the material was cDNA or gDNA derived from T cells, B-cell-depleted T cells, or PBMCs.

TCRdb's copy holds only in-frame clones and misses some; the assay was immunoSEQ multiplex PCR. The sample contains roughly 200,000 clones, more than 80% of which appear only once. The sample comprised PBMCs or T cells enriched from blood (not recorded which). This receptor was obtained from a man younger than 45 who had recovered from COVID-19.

The CDR3 nucleotides are TGTGCCAGCAGTCCAGACAGGGTGGGACAGCCCCAGCATTTT. This sequence encodes CASSPDRVGQPQHF. The V call is TRBV27, the J call TRBJ1-5, with 7 bases fitting TRBD1. This CDR3 has 14 amino acids. Germline V gene lookup returns CDR1 MNHEY and CDR2 SMNVEV (reference sequence). V lost 5 bases and J lost 7; bases outside the gene matches: 8.